This T cell receptor beta chain was documented in a study of control samples from healthy donors and cancer patients. Germline V gene lookup returns CDR1 KGHSH and CDR2 LQKENI. CDR3 length equals 13 residues. V gave up 0 bases and J gave up 0 bases, with 0 bases separating them. Some clones are missing from TCRdb's copy, which holds only in-frame ones; the method was immunoSEQ multiplex PCR. The data show around 170,000 clones, with 90% seen just once and 1.4% held by the top ten. This TCR came from a woman aged 50 to 60 in good health. Sequences were obtained from blood. The rearrangement uses TRBV18 and TRBJ2-1; no reliable D call. CDR3 DNA: TGTGCCAGCTCACCACCCTCCTACAATGAGCAGTTCTTC. This encodes CASSPPSYNEQFF. Complete variable domain (other parts from reference TRBV18 and TRBJ2-1): NAGVMQNPRHLVRRRGQEARLRCSPMKGHSHVYWYRQLPEEGLKFMVYLQKENIIDESGMPKERFSAEFPKEGPSILRIQQVVRGDSAAYFCASSPPSYNEQFFGPGTRLTVL.